Sequencing of this T cell receptor delta chain was carried out in a study of γδ T cells in repeated Plasmodium falciparum infection. Study information: Timepoints: baseline, immediately before selected infections, and 21 days after every infection.

Gammadelta T cells were flow-sorted from PBMC into Vgamma9/Vdelta2+ and Vdelta2-negative populations for bulk analysis. This clone has just a few counts. Antigen: not known. With only one base between it and a far larger clone, this is likely a read error. Other DNA sequences in this sample translate to the same CDR3. General study findings and limits: Vdelta2-negative gammadelta repertoires appeared less diverse and less shared in Malian than Australian children. One small rural Malian village, predominantly a single ethnic group, supplied the cohort.

The J segment lost 9 bases and the V segment lost 4 bases, leaving 30 bases of the junction unmatched. The germline CDR1 and CDR2 sequences are TSWWSYY and QGS. CDR3 length: 21 amino acids. Both TRG and TRD chains were sequenced from each sorted sample. TCRdb made new clone calls on the multiplex PCR reads using CATT. There are over 45,000 delta-chain clones in the sample; around 1.6% occur only once, and 8.6% lies in the top ten. This chain connects TRDV1 to TRDJ1; 9 positions match TRDD3. TCRdb does not report a J gene; here it was assigned by matching the DNA to germline references. The specimen was gamma-delta T cells from blood. The TCR comes from a pool of human donors (malaria-infected and uninfected, not separated). CDR3: CALGVRRRPSFPRGYGGELIF. The CDR3 bases are TGTGCTCTTGGGGTACGGAGAAGGCCCTCCTTTCCAAGGGGATACGGGGGGGAACTCATCTTT.